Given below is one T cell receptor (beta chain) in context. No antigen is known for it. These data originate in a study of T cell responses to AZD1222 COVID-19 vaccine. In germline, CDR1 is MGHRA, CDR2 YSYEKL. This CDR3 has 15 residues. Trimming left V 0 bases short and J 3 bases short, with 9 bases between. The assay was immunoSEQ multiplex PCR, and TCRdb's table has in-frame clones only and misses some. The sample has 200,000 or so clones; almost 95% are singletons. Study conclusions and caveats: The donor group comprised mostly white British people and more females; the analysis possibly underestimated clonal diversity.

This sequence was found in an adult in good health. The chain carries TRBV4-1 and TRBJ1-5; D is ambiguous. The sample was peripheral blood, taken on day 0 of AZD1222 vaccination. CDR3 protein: CASSQDTGYNQPQHF. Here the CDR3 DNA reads TGCGCCAGCAGCCAAGATACCGGATACAATCAGCCCCAGCATTTT.